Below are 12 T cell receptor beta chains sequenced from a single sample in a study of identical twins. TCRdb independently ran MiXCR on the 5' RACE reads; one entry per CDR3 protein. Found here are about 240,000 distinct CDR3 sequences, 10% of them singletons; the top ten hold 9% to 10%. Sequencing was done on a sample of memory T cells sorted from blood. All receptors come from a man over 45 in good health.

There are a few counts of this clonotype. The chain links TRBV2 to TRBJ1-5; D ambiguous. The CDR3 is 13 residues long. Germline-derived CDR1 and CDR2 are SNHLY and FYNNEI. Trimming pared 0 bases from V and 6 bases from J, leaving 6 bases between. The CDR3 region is CASSEAGVQPQHF. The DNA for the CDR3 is TGTGCCAGCAGTGAAGCTGGGGTTCAGCCCCAGCATTTT.

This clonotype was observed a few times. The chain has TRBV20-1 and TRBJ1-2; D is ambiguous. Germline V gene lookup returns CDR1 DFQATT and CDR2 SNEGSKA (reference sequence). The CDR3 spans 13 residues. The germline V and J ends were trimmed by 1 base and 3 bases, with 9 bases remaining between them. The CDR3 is CSARVRGHYGYTF. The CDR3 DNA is TGCAGTGCTAGAGTGCGGGGTCACTATGGCTACACCTTC.

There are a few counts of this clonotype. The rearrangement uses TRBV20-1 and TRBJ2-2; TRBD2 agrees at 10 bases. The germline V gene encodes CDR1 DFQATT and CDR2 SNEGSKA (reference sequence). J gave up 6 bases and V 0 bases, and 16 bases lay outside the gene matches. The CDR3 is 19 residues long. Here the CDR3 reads CSARDSVVPSGSPAGELFF. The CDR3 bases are TGCAGTGCTAGAGATTCCGTCGTGCCTAGCGGGAGTCCGGCCGGGGAGCTGTTTTTT.

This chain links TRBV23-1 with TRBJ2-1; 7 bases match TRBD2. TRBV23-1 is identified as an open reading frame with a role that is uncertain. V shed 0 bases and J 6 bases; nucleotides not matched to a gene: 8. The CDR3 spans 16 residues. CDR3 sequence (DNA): TGCGCCAGCAGTCAATCTCAGCGGGATTCGATCAATGAGCAGTTCTTC. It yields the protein CASSQSQRDSINEQFF.

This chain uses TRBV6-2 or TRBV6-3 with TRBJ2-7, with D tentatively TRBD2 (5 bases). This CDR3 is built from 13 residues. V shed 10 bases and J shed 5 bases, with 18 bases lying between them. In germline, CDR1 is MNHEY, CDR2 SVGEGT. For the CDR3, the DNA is TGTGCCATCCGCCGTCTCGCGGGCCACGAGCAGTACTTC. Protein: CAIRRLAGHEQYF.

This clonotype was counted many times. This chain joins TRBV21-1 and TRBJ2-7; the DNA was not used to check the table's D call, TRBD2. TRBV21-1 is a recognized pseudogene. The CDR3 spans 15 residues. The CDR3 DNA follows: TGTGCCAGCAGCAGACTAGCGGGAGGGTCCTACGAGCAGTACTTC. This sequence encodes CASSRLAGGSYEQYF.

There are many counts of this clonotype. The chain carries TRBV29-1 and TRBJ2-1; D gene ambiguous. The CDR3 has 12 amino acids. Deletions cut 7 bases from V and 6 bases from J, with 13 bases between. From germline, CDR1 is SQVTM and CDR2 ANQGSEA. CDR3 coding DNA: TGCAGCGGTACGATGCTAACCAATGAGCAGTTCTTC. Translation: CSGTMLTNEQFF.

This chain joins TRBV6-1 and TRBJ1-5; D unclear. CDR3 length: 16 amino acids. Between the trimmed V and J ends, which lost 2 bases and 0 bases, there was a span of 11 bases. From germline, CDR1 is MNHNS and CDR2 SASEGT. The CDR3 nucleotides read TGTGCCAGCAGTGAATTGAAAGGGAATAGCAATCAGCCCCAGCATTTT. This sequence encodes CASSELKGNSNQPQHF.

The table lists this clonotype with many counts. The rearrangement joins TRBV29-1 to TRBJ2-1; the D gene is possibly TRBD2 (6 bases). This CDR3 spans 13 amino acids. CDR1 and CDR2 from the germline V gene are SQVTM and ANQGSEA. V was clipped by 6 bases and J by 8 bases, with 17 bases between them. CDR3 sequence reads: CSVTRDSPYEQFF. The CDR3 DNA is TGCAGCGTGACCCGGGACTCCCCCTATGAGCAGTTCTTC.

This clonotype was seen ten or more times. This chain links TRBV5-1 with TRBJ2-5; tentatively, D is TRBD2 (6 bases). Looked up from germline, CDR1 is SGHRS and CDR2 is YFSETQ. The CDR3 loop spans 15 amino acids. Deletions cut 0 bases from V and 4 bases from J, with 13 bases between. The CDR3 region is CASSLDGQGGETQYF. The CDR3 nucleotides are TGCGCCAGCAGCTTGGATGGCCAGGGAGGAGAGACCCAGTACTTC.

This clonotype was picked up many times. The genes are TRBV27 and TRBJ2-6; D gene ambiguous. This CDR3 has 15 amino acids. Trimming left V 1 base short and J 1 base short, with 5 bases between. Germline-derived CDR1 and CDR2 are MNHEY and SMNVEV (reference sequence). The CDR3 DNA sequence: TGTGCCAGCAGTTTATGGTGGTCTGGGGCCAACGTCCTGACTTTC. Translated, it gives CASSLWWSGANVLTF.

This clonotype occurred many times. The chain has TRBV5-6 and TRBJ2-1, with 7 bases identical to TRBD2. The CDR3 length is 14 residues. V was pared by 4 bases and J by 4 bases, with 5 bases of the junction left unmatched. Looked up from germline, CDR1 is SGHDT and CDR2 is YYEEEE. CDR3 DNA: TGTGCCAGCAGCCCATGGACTAGTTACAATGAGCAGTTCTTC. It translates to CASSPWTSYNEQFF. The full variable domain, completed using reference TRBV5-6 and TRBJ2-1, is DAGVTQSPTHLIKTRGQQVTLRCSPKSGHDTVSWYQQALGQGPQFIFQYYEEEERQRGNFPDRFSGHQFPNYSSELNVNALLLGDSALYLCASSPWTSYNEQFFGPGTRLTVL.